A selection of T cell receptor beta chains follows, all from one sample in a study of T cell repertoires in cytomegalovirus infection. One entry per CDR3 protein, called by TCRdb with MiXCR from the reads. The sample includes more than 350,000 distinct CDR3 sequences, 30% to 40% seen only once; the top ten take around 15%. Sequencing was performed on PBMCs. All receptors come from a human donor in good health (CMV status not recorded). Some clones in this sample may be carry-over from other donors' samples. Both conserved end residues are trimmed from each CDR3.

V gene	J gene	CDR3 protein
TRBV20-1	TRBJ2-7	SATGQERDEQY
TRBV7-2	TRBJ1-2	ASSPRGDGYT
TRBV2	TRBJ1-2	ASSEAAGGYGYT
TRBV27	TRBJ2-7	ASSFSWTGGYEQY
TRBV5-6	TRBJ2-1	ASSDEPGQGANEQF
TRBV29-1	TRBJ1-1	SVEGRQNPNTEAF
TRBV7-9	TRBJ1-4	ASRGTGGPFNETLF
TRBV7-6	TRBJ1-2	ASSLDIGGGYT
TRBV6-6	TRBJ1-2	ASSPWGGQNYGYT
TRBV7-2	TRBJ2-3	ASSLRTSGGTSTDTQY
TRBV7-2	TRBJ2-1	ASSLNGGAQVDWRDNEQF
TRBV28	TRBJ2-2	ASTRQGPGELF
TRBV6-1	TRBJ2-7	ASSVRDGAAYEQY
TRBV4-1	TRBJ2-7	ASSQKPTGSYEQY
TRBV7-9	TRBJ1-4	ASAGENEKLF
TRBV4-3	TRBJ2-7	ASSQLPAGTESYEQY
TRBV29-1	TRBJ2-2	SVEGGTGELF
TRBV6-5	TRBJ2-3	ASSYSRKGLTYTQY
TRBV12-3/TRBV12-4	TRBJ1-5	ASSSHSDRFSNQPQH
TRBV20-1	TRBJ1-5	SARGIQPQH